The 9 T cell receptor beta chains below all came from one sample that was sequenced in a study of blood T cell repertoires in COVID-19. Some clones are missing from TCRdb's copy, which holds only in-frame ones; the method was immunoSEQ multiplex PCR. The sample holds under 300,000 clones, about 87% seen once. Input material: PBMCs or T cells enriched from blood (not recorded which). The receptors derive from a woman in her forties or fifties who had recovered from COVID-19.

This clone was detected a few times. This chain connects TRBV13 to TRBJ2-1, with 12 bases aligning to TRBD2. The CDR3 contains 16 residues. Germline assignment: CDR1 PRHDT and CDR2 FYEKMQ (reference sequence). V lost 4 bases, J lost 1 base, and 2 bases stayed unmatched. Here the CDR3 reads CASSSGTSGSYNEQFF. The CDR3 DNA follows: TGTGCCAGCAGCTCGGGGACTAGCGGGTCCTACAATGAGCAGTTCTTC.

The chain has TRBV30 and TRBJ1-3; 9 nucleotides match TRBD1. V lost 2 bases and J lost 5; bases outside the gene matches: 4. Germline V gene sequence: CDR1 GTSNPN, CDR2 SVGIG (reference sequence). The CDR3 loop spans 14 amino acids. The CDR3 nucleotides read TGTGCCTGGAGTACCGGGACAGGGAGAAACACCATATATTTT. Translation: CAWSTGTGRNTIYF.

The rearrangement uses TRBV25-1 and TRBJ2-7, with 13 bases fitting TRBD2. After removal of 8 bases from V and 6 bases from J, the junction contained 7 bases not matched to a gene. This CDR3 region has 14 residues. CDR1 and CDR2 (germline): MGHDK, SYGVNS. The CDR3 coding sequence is TGTGCCAGCCAGGGACTAGCGGGATGGGGCGAGCAGTACTTC. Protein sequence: CASQGLAGWGEQYF.

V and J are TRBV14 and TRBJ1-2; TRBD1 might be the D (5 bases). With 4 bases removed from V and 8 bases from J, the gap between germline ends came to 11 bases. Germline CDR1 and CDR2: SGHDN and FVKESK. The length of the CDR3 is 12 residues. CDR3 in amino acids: CASSLSGWGYTF. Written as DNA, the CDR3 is TGTGCCAGCAGCCTGTCAGGGTGGGGCTACACCTTC.

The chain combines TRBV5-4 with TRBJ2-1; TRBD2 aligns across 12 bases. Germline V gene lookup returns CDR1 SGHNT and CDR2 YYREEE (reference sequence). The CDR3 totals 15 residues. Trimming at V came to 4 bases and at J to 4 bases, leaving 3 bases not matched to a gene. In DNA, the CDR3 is TGTGCCAGCAGCGTTGGACTAGCGGGATACAATGAGCAGTTCTTC. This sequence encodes CASSVGLAGYNEQFF.

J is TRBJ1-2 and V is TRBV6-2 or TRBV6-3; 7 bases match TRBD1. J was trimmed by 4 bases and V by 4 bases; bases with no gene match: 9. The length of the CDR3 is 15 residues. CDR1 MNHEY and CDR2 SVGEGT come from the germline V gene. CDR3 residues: CASSSTPGQIYGYTF. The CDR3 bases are TGTGCCAGCAGTTCCACCCCGGGACAGATCTATGGCTACACCTTC.

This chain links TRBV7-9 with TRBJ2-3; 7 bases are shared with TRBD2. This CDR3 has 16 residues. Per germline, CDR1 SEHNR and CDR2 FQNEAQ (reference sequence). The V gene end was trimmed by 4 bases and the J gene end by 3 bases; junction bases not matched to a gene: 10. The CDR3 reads CASSSARGSSTDTQYF. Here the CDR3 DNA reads TGTGCCAGCAGCTCCGCCCGCGGGAGTAGTACAGATACGCAGTATTTT.

CDR3 residues: CASSEVGEQYF. CDR3 bases: TGTGCCAGCAGTGAAGTCGGCGAGCAGTACTTC. This sequence joins TRBV6-1 and TRBJ2-7, with D uncertain. Looked up from germline, CDR1 is MNHNS and CDR2 is SASEGT. Trimming cost V 1 base and J 6 bases, with 4 bases left between them. The CDR3 length is 11 residues.

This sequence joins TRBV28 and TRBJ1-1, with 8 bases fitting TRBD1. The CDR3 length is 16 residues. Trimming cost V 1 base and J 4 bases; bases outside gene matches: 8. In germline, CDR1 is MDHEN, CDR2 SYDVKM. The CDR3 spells CASSLSSQTGATEAFF. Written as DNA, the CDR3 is TGTGCCAGCAGTTTATCATCGCAGACAGGGGCCACTGAAGCTTTCTTT.